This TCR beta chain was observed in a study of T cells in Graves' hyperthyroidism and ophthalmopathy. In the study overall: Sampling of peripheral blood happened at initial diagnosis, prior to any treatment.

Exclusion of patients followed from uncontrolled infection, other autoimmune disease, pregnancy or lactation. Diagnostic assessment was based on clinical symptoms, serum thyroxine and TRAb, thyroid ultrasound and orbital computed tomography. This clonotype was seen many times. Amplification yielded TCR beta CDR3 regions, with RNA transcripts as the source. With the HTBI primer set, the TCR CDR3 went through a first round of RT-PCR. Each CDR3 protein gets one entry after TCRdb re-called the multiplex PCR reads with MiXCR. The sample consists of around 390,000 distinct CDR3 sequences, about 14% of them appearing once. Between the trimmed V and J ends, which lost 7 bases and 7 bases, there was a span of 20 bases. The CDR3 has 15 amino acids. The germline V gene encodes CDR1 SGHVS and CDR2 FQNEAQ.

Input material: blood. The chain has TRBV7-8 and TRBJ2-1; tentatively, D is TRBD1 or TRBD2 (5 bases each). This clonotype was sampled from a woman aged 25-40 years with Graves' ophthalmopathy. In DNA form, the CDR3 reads TGTGCCAGCACCCAGAGGGCTAGCTCAGGGAATGAGCAGTTCTTC. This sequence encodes CASTQRASSGNEQFF. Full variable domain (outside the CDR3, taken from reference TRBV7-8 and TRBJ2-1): GAGVSQSPRYKVAKRGQDVALRCDPISGHVSLFWYQQALGQGPEFLTYFQNEAQLDKSGLPSDRFFAERPEGSVSTLKIQRTQQEDSAVYLCASTQRASSGNEQFFGPGTRLTVL.